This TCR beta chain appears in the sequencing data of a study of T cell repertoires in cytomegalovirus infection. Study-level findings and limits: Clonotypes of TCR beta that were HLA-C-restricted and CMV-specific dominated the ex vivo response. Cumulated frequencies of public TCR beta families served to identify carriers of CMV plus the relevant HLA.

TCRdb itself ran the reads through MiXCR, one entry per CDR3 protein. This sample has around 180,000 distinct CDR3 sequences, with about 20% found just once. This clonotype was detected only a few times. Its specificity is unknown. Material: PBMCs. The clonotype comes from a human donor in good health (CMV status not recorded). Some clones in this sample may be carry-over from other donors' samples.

The CDR3, as DNA: TGTGCCAGCAGTTACCCGAGACTAGCGGGAGGGCCTCTTGTCACCGGGGAGCTGTTTTTT. Its protein is CASSYPRLAGGPLVTGELFF. The chain joins TRBV6-5 to TRBJ2-2, with 14 bases lining up with TRBD2. The CDR3 covers 20 residues. CDR1 and CDR2 (germline): MNHEY, SVGAGI. V shed 2 bases and J 4 bases; nucleotides not matched to a gene: 12.